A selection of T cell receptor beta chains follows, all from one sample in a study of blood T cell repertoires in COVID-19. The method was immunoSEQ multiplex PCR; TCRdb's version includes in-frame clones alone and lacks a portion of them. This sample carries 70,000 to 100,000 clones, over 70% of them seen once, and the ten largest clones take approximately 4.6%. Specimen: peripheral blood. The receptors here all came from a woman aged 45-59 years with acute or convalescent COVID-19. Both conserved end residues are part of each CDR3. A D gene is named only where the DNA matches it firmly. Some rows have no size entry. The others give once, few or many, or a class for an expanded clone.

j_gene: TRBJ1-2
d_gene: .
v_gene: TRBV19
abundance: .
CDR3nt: TGTGCCAGTAGTATGGGGAGAAAATGGGGCTACACCTTC
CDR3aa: CASSMGRKWGYTF

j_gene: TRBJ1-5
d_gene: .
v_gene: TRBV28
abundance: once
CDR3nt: TGTGCCATTCAGGGTTTATCCAATCAGCCCCAGCATTTT
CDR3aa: CAIQGLSNQPQHF

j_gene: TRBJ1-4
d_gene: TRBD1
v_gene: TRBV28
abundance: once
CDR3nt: TGTGCCAGCAGTCCCCGGGACAGGCTTACAACTAATGAAAAACTGTTTTTT
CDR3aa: CASSPRDRLTTNEKLFF

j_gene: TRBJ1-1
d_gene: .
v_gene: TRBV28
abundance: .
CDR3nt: TGTGCCAGCAGTTATATTAAGAGGACTGAAGCTTTCTTT
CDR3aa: CASSYIKRTEAFF

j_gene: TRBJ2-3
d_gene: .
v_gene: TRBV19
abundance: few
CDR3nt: TGTGCCAGTAGTATTGCAGGGGCAGGGGCAGATACGCAGTATTTT
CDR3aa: CASSIAGAGADTQYF

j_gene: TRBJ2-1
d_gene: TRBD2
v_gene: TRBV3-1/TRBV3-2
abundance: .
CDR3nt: TGTGCCAGCAGCCAAGAAGTCCGAAGCGGGGGGGCTTTTGAGCAGTTCTTC
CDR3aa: CASSQEVRSGGAFEQFF

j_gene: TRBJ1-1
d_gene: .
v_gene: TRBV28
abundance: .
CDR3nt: TGTGCCAGCAGTTTAGAAGAGCTCCTGTTGAACACTGAAGCTTTCTTT
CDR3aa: CASSLEELLLNTEAFF

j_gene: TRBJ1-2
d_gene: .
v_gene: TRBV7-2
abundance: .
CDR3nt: TGTGCCAGCAGCCCTCCACCCGACGGACTCTATGGCTACACCTTC
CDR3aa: CASSPPPDGLYGYTF

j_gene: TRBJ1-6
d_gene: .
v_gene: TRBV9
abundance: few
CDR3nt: TGTGCCAGCAGCGTAGCAGGGAGGGGTTCACCCCTCCACTTT
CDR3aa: CASSVAGRGSPLHF

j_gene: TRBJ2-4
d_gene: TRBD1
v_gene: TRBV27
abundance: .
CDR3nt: TGTGCCAGCAGTTCCGGGACAGGGGGCACCATTCAGTACTTC
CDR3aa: CASSSGTGGTIQYF

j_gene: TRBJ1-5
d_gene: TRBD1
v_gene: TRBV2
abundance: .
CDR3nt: TGTGCCAGCACCCTGGACAGGGCGGAACAGCCCCAGCATTTT
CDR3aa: CASTLDRAEQPQHF

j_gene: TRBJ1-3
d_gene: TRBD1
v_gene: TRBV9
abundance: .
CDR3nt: TGTGCCAGCAGCGAGGCCCACAGGGGGCTTAATGGAAACACCATATATTTT
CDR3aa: CASSEAHRGLNGNTIYF

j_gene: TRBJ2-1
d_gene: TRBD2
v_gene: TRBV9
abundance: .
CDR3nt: TGTGCCAGCAGCCCGACTAGCGGGGGGGCTCGGAATGAGCAGTTCTTC
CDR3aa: CASSPTSGGARNEQFF

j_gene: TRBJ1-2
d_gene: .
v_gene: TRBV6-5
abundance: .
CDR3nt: TGTGCCAGCAGTTCCACTGACGGGGAGGTCTCCTATGGCTACACCTTC
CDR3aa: CASSSTDGEVSYGYTF

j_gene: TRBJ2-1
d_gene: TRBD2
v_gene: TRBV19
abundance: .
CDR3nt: TGTGCCAGTAGTACACTCGAGCGGGGAAGCTCCTACAATGAGCAGTTCTTC
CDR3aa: CASSTLERGSSYNEQFF

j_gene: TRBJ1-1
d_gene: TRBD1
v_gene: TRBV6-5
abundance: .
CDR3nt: TGTGCCAGCACTCTCGACAGGGGGCACGCTGAAGCTTTCTTT
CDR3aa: CASTLDRGHAEAFF

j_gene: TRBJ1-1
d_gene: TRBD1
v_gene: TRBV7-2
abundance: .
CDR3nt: TGTGCCAGCAGCTCGTACAGGGGGTGGAACACTGAAGCTTTCTTT
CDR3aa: CASSSYRGWNTEAFF

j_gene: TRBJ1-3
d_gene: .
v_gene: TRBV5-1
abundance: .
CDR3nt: TGCGCCAGCAGCTTAGGCAGGGCCTCTGGAAACACCATATATTTT
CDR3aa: CASSLGRASGNTIYF

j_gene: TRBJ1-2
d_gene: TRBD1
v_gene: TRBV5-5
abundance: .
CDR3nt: TGTGCCAGCAGTCCCGGACAGGGGGCCTATGGCTACACCTTC
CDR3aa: CASSPGQGAYGYTF

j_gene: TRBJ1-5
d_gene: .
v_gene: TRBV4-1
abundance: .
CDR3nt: TGCGCCAGCAGCCAAGAGGCTGCGACACGTAAGCAGCCCCAGCATTTT
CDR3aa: CASSQEAATRKQPQHF

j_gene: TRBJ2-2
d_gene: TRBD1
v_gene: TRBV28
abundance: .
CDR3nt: TGTGCCAGTTTAAGGGGGCTCACCGGGGAGCTGTTTTTT
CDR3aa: CASLRGLTGELFF

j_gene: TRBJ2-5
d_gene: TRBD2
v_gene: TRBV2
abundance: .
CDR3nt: TGTGCCAGCAGTGACGGTCGGCGGGGGGGCAGGTCCCAGTACTTC
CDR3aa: CASSDGRRGGRSQYF

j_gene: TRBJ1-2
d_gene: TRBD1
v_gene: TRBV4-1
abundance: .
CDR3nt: TGCGCCAGCAGCCCGGGATCGACAGGGTATGGCTACACCTTC
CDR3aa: CASSPGSTGYGYTF

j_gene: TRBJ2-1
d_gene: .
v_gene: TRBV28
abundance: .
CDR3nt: TGTGCCAGCAGAATACAGTTAAGCTCCTACAATGAGCAGTTCTTC
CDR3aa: CASRIQLSSYNEQFF

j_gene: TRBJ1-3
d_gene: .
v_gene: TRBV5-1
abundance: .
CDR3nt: TGCGCCAGCAGCTTGACGAGATCTGGAAACACCATATATTTT
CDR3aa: CASSLTRSGNTIYF

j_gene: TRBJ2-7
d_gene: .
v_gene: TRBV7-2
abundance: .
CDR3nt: TGTGCCAGCAGCTTAGGCAGGGTGATCGGGGAGCAGTACTTC
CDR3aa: CASSLGRVIGEQYF

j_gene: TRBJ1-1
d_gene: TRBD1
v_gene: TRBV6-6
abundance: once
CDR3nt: TGTGCCAGCAGTTACTCGACAGGGCCGAACACTGAAGCTTTCTTT
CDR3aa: CASSYSTGPNTEAFF

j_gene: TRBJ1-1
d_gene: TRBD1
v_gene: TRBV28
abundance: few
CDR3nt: TGTGCCAGCAGTATCGGCGGGGGACAGGGCACTGAAGCTTTCTTT
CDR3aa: CASSIGGGQGTEAFF

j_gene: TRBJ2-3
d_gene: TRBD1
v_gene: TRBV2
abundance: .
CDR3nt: TGTGCCAGCAGCACCACCATCTACAGGGGTAGCACAGATACGCAGTATTTT
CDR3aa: CASSTTIYRGSTDTQYF

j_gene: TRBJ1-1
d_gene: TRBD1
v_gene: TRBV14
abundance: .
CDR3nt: TGTGCCAGCAGCCAGCAGACAGGGGGGCACACTGAAGCTTTCTTT
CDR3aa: CASSQQTGGHTEAFF

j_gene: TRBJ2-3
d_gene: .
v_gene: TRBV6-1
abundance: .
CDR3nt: TGTGCCAGCAGTGAAGACAGGTCCACAGATACGCAGTATTTT
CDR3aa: CASSEDRSTDTQYF

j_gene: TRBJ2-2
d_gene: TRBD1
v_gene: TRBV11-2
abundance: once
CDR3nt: TGTGCCAGCAGCGACGGGACAGATAACACCGGGGAGCTGTTTTTT
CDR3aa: CASSDGTDNTGELFF

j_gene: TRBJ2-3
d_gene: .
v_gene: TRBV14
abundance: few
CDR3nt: TGTGCCAGCAGCCAAGGAGTTACGCAGTATTTT
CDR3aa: CASSQGVTQYF

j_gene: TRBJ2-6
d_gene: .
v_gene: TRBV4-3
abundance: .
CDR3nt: TGCGCCAGCAGCCAAAATGACATGTCTGGGGCCAACGTCCTGACTTTC
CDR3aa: CASSQNDMSGANVLTF

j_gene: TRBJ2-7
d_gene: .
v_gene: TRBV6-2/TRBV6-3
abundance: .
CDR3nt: TGTGCCAGCAGTTATAGATTAACCTACGAGCAGTACTTC
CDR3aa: CASSYRLTYEQYF

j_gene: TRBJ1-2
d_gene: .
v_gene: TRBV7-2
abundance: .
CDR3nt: TGTGCCAGCAGCTTATCGAGGGATGGGGGGACCGAAAAAGGCTACACCTTC
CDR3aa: CASSLSRDGGTEKGYTF

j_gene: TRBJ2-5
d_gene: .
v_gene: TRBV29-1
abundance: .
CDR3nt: TGCAGCGTTGCTACGGTCTCGGAGACCCAGTACTTC
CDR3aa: CSVATVSETQYF

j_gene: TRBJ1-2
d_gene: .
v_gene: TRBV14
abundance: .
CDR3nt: TGTGCCAGCAGCCCCCCAGGCGCGGGGGGTCGATACACCTTC
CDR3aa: CASSPPGAGGRYTF

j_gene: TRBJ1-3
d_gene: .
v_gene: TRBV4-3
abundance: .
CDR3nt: TGCGCCAGCAGCCAAGACCTAGGGGACTCTACATTGGGCTCTGGAAACACCATATATTTT
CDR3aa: CASSQDLGDSTLGSGNTIYF

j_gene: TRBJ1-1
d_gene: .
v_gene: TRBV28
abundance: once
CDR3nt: TGTGCCAGCAGTTTACAGGAAGGAGCTTTCTTT
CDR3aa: CASSLQEGAFF

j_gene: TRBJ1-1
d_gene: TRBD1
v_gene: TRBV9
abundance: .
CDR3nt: TGTGCCAGCAGCCCTATATCAGGGGGCACTGAAGCTTTCTTT
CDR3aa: CASSPISGGTEAFF

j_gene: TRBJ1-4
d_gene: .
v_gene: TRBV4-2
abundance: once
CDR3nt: TGTGCCAGCAGCCAAACAGGTGATAATGAAAAACTGTTTTTT
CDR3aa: CASSQTGDNEKLFF

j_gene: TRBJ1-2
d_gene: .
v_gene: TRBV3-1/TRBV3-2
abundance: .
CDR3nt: TGTGCCAGCAGCCAAGGGCGGAAAAACTATGGCTACACCTTC
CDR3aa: CASSQGRKNYGYTF

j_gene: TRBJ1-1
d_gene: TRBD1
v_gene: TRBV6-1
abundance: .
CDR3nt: TGTGCCAGCAGTGACACCTTCGGGACAGCTAGGAACACTGAAGCTTTCTTT
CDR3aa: CASSDTFGTARNTEAFF

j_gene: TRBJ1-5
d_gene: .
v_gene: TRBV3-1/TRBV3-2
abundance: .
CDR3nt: TGTGCCAGCAGCCAAGATGGGTACAGAAGGCCCCAGCATTTT
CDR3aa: CASSQDGYRRPQHF

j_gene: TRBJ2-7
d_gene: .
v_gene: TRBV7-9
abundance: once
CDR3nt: TGTGCCAGCAGCTTGGGACAATACGAGCAGTACTTC
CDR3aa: CASSLGQYEQYF

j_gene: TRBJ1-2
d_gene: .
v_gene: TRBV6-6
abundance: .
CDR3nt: TGTGCCAGCAGCCCAGGGTTGAGAGGCTACACCTTC
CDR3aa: CASSPGLRGYTF

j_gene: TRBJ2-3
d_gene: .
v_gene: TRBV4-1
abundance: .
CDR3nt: TGCGCCAGCAGCCCGGGGGGCCATCGGGCTACGCAGTATTTT
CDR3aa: CASSPGGHRATQYF

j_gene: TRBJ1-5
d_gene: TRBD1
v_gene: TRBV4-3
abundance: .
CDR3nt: TGCGCCAGCAGCCAAGCGACAGGGTACCAGCCCCAGCATTTT
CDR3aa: CASSQATGYQPQHF

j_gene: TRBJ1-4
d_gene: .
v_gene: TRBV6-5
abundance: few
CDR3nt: TGTGCCAGCAGTTGGGGGCAGGGGAATGGTGAAAAACTGTTTTTT
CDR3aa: CASSWGQGNGEKLFF

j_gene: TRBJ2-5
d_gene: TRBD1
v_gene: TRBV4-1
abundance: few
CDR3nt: TGCGCCAGCAGCTACAGGGGGCGAGAGACCCAGTACTTC
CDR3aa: CASSYRGRETQYF

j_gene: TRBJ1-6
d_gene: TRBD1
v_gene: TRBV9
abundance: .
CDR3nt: TGTGCCAGCAGCCCCCTTGACAGGGCTAATTCACCCCTCCACTTT
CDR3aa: CASSPLDRANSPLHF

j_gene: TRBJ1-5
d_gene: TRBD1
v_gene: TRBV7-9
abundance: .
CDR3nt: TGTGCCAGCAGCTTTACAAGGGCAGGGGGGAATCAGCCCCAGCATTTT
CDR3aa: CASSFTRAGGNQPQHF

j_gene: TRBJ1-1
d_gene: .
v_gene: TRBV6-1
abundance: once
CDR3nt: TGTGCCAGCAGTGAAGCAAGAGGCCCTTCGAGGAGAGCTTTCTTT
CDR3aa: CASSEARGPSRRAFF

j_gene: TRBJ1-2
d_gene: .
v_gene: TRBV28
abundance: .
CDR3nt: TGTGCCAGCAGTCCCCGGGGGGGAGGCTACACCTTC
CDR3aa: CASSPRGGGYTF